The entry below gives a single T cell receptor beta chain sequence along with its context. This entry belongs to a study of blood T cell repertoires in COVID-19. Study in general: COVID-19 samples from acute and convalescent phases originated in the United States, Italy and Spain. Sources were T cells, B-cell-depleted T cells, or PBMCs; the material itself was cDNA or gDNA.

Participants, about 18 to 95 years old, spanned 25 or so US areas. Cohort 3 donors were reported recovered after two negative PCRs, clearance, or symptom resolution. TCRdb's copy holds only in-frame clones and misses some; the assay was immunoSEQ multiplex PCR. Here the sample spans about 130,000 clones, around 85% being singletons. Trimming stripped 6 bases from V and 3 bases from J, with 11 bases between. The CDR3 runs to 13 residues. Germline CDR1 reads KGHSH; CDR2 reads LQKENI. The sequenced material came from PBMCs or T cells enriched from blood (not recorded which). The chain employs TRBV18 and TRBJ1-1; D possibly corresponds to TRBD1 (6 bases). This clonotype was obtained from a man aged 45 to 65 who had recovered from COVID-19. CDR3 protein: CASSLGGDTEAFF. The CDR3 DNA reads TGTGCCAGCTCCCTAGGGGGTGACACTGAAGCTTTCTTT.